This T cell receptor beta chain was sequenced in a study of blood T cells in healthy people across ages. Findings of the study overall: Age advanced and TCR beta diversity per million T cells fell, roughly linearly.

About this clonotype: Its antigen is unidentified.

The second PCR ran roughly 6 to 11 cycles with a sample-barcoded 5' primer and J-beta primers. From the 5' RACE reads, TCRdb called clonotypes with MiXCR, one entry per CDR3 protein. The sample has about 570,000 distinct CDR3 sequences, 27% seen once. Germline V CDR1 and CDR2: SGHTA, FQGNSA. V shed 3 bases and J 2 bases; nucleotides not matched to a gene: 8. This CDR3 region has 16 residues. The TCR originated in a woman between 65 and 79 years old in good health. Material for sequencing was blood. This chain uses TRBV7-2 with TRBJ1-1, with TRBD1 matching over 8 bases. The CDR3 DNA reads as TGTGCCAGCAGCTTTGTAGCAGGGGGCCTCAACACTGAAGCTTTCTTT. It specifies CASSFVAGGLNTEAFF.